This TCR beta chain was profiled in a study of regulatory T cells in long-lasting Graves disease. This clonotype was recorded a few times. Sequencing libraries for TCR beta were prepared with iRepertoire HTBI primers and Arm-PCR of CDR3 regions. Each CDR3 protein gets one entry after TCRdb re-called the multiplex PCR reads with MiXCR. The data show approximately 380,000 distinct CDR3 sequences, 20% to 25% seen once. The V gene's germline CDR1 is SGHTA and CDR2 FQGNSA. V shed 1 base and J shed 4 bases, with 13 bases lying between them. CDR3 length: 15 residues. As for time point: persistent/refractory GD, antithyroid drugs over 5 years with positive TRAb. The TCR library used RNA extracted from PBMCs.

The chain links TRBV7-2 to TRBJ1-1, with D tentatively TRBD1 (6 bases). The sequence was obtained from a female donor with Graves disease. This sample comprised peripheral blood mononuclear cells (PBMCs), obtained when the disease was refractory, from a patient treated with antithyroid drugs. The CDR3 loop reads CASSLVPRGPTEAFF. The CDR3 bases are TGTGCCAGCAGCTTAGTTCCCCGGGGGCCCACTGAAGCTTTCTTT. The full variable domain, with the rest looked up from reference TRBV7-2 and TRBJ1-1, is GAGVSQSPSNKVTEKGKDVELRCDPISGHTALYWYRQSLGQGLEFLIYFQGNSAPDKSGLPSDRFSAERTGGSVSTLTIQRTQQEDSAVYLCASSLVPRGPTEAFFGQGTRLTVV.